Listed here are 7 T cell receptor beta chains from one sample, sequenced in a study of post-analysis software for immune sequencing data. Unique molecular identifiers were carried by the TCR beta cDNA libraries. TCRdb processed the PCR reads anew with MiXCR; each CDR3 protein has one entry. The sample shows 400,000 to 500,000 distinct CDR3 sequences, approximately 42% of them seen only once. General study results and limits: Higher frequency in patients than in controls was seen for five TRBV segments, with TRBV5-6, TRBV5-1 and TRBV20-1 among them.

Antigen specificity for these receptors is unknown. Input material: blood. The source of these receptors is a girl aged 2 to 9 with multiple sclerosis.

This clonotype was picked up a small number of times. V is TRBV4-2 and J is TRBJ2-5; D might be TRBD2 (5 bases). The V gene's germline CDR1 is LGHNA and CDR2 YNFKEQ. Trimming shortened V by 4 bases and J by 0 bases, and 15 bases separated the two germline ends. This CDR3 comprises 16 residues. The CDR3 DNA is TGTGCCAGCAGCCTACACTCGTCGGGGTACCAAGAGACCCAGTACTTC. Residues: CASSLHSSGYQETQYF.

The chain joins TRBV4-3 to TRBJ2-7; no clear D. V was shortened by 0 bases and J by 3 bases, with 12 bases between the two germline ends. This CDR3 spans 15 amino acids. Germline V gene sequence: CDR1 LGHNA, CDR2 YSLEER. CDR3 bases: TGCGCCAGCAGCCAAGATAGGAACTCGATCTACGAGCAGTACTTC. Encoded protein: CASSQDRNSIYEQYF.

This clonotype occurred a few times. V and J are TRBV27 and TRBJ2-1; 10 bases line up with TRBD1. The ends lost 3 bases at V and 2 bases at J; junction bases unmatched: 4. There are 16 residues in the CDR3. Germline values: CDR1 MNHEY, CDR2 SMNVEV (reference sequence). CDR3 nucleotides: TGTGCCAGCAGTTTGTGGACAGGGGGACCCTACAATGAGCAGTTCTTC. This codes for CASSLWTGGPYNEQFF.

V usage is TRBV5-1 and J usage is TRBJ2-4; possibly TRBD1 for D (6 bases). CDR1 SGHRS and CDR2 YFSETQ come from the germline V gene. V lost 5 bases, J lost 7 bases, and 16 bases lay in between. The CDR3 is 14 residues long. In DNA, the CDR3 is TGCGCCAGCAGGACGGACATAACAGGGAACATTCAGTACTTC. As protein: CASRTDITGNIQYF.

This clonotype occurred a few times. The rearrangement links TRBV5-1 to TRBJ1-2; 7 nucleotides line up with TRBD1. From germline, CDR1 is SGHRS and CDR2 YFSETQ. The CDR3 contains 14 residues. The junction had 5 bases not matched to a gene; V was cut back by 4 bases and J by 2 bases. Written as DNA, the CDR3 is TGCGCCAGCAGCACGACAGGGATGAACTATGGCTACACCTTC. Its translation: CASSTTGMNYGYTF.

This sequence joins TRBV9 and TRBJ2-7, with TRBD1 matching 8 bases. Germline trimming cut 7 bases from V and 7 bases from J; bases unmatched to any gene: 10. The CDR3 is made up of 13 amino acids. Germline V lookup: CDR1 SGDLS, CDR2 YYNGEE. The CDR3 coding sequence is TGTGCCAGCGGTAGCGACAGGGGTCGTGAGCAGTACTTC. It translates to CASGSDRGREQYF.

The gene calls are TRBV4-2 and TRBJ1-2, with D maybe TRBD1 (5 bases). The CDR3 is made up of 12 amino acids. Trimming took off 0 bases at V and 9 bases at J, with 8 bases between the two ends. The germline V gene encodes CDR1 LGHNA and CDR2 YNFKEQ. The CDR3 reads CASSQDGGSYTF. The DNA of the CDR3 is TGTGCCAGCAGCCAAGACGGGGGAAGCTACACCTTC.